This is a list of T cell receptor beta chains from one sample in a study of neurological immune-mediated disorders. TCRdb analysed the 5' RACE reads with MiXCR anew, one entry per CDR3 protein. Among roughly 38,000 distinct CDR3 sequences listed, 2.5% were seen once. Input material: PBMCs. These receptors were obtained from a man younger than 45 with multiple sclerosis. CDR3s include the opening cysteine and the closing phenylalanine or tryptophan. The D gene is left open where the match is weak. Clone size is shown for a subset of rows, as once, few, many or a class of expanded clone.

>TRBV20-1|many|TRBJ2-5|TRBD2
TGCAGTGCTAGAATGGGGGCTAGCGGGAGAGGGCCCCAAGAGACCCAGTACTTC
CSARMGASGRGPQETQYF
>TRBV5-1|medium-sized|TRBJ2-3|NA
TGCGCCAGCAGCTTGGGGGTACAGGCGGGCACAGATACGCAGTATTTT
CASSLGVQAGTDTQYF
>TRBV4-1|many|TRBJ2-1|NA
TGCGCCAGCAGCCAAGTCAGTCGGGATGAGCAGTTCTTC
CASSQVSRDEQFF
>TRBV28|many|TRBJ1-2|NA
TGTGCCAGCAGTTTTCGGGACGCCCTTCGTGGCTATGGCTACACCTTC
CASSFRDALRGYGYTF
>TRBV6-5|many|TRBJ1-2|NA
TGTGCCAGCAGCCCCGGAGGGGAGCTCTATGGCTACACCTTC
CASSPGGELYGYTF
>TRBV4-3|many|TRBJ2-5|NA
TGCGCCAGCAGCGGCAACAGGGAAGAGACCCAGTACTTC
CASSGNREETQYF
>TRBV20-1|many|TRBJ2-3|NA
TGCAGTGCTCGAGATACGCAGTATTTT
CSARDTQYF
>TRBV5-1|many|TRBJ1-4|NA
TGCGCCAGCAGCTTGGTCGCCAGCCGTAGGGAAAAACTGTTTTTT
CASSLVASRREKLFF
>TRBV20-1|many|TRBJ1-2|NA
TGCAGTGCTAGAGATCAGTCTGGCATTTTAAACTATGGCTACACCTTC
CSARDQSGILNYGYTF
>TRBV27|many|TRBJ1-1|TRBD1
TGTGCCAGCAAGGCAGGGGGTAACACTGAAGCTTTCTTT
CASKAGGNTEAFF
>TRBV7-8|many|TRBJ1-4|NA
TGTGCCAGCAGCTTAGGATCTTTGGGCATAGAAGAAAAACTGTTTTTT
CASSLGSLGIEEKLFF
>TRBV4-1|many|TRBJ2-7|NA
TGCGCCAGCAGCCAGGGACCGATGGCCTTCGAGCAGTACTTC
CASSQGPMAFEQYF
>TRBV2|many|TRBJ2-5|TRBD1
TGTGCCAGCAGTGAAGAGGGGACAGGGGGAGAGACCCAGTACTTC
CASSEEGTGGETQYF
>TRBV20-1|many|TRBJ2-3|NA
TGCAGTGCCAACTCGGGAGCGGCCTCAGATACGCAGTATTTT
CSANSGAASDTQYF
>TRBV21-1|few|TRBJ1-4|NA
TGTGCCAGCAGCAACTCGGACAGCCGTAATGAAAAACTGTTTTTT
CASSNSDSRNEKLFF
>TRBV28|NA|TRBJ2-7|NA
TGTGCCAGCAGACAGGGTGGAAGGAACGAGCAGCACTTC
CASRQGGRNEQHF
>TRBV20-1|many|TRBJ2-7|TRBD2
TGCAGTGCTTTCCGACTAGCGGGAGGCTACGAGCAGTACTTC
CSAFRLAGGYEQYF
>TRBV5-1|many|TRBJ1-5|NA
TGCGCCAGCAGCTTGGACGGGGGCGCGGGACAGCCCCAGCATTTT
CASSLDGGAGQPQHF
>TRBV6-5|many|TRBJ2-2|TRBD1
TGTGCCAGCAGTCTCGGGACAGGGGAGACCACCGGGGAGCTGTTTTTT
CASSLGTGETTGELFF
>TRBV7-2|many|TRBJ2-5|NA
TGTGCCAGCAGCTTAGAAAGGGGTAGCAGGGAGACCCAGTACTTC
CASSLERGSRETQYF
>TRBV7-2|many|TRBJ2-3|TRBD2
TGTGCCAGCAGCTTATCGGCTAGCGGTGGGAGAGATACGCAGTATTTT
CASSLSASGGRDTQYF
>TRBV4-3|many|TRBJ2-3|NA
TGCGCCAGCAGCCAAGCGGTGGCGGCGTATGAAAGAGATACGCAGTATTTT
CASSQAVAAYERDTQYF
>TRBV25-1|many|TRBJ2-7|NA
TGTGCCAGCAGTGGAGCCTACGAGCAGTACTTC
CASSGAYEQYF
>TRBV5-1|many|TRBJ2-7|TRBD2
TGCGCCAGCAGCTTGGAGACTAGCGTCTACGAGCAGTACTTC
CASSLETSVYEQYF
>TRBV28|many|TRBJ2-1|TRBD2
TGTGCCAGCAGTTCTCCGGCAGCGGGGACTTACAATGAGCAGTTCTTC
CASSSPAAGTYNEQFF
>TRBV20-1|many|TRBJ2-1|TRBD2
TGCAGTGCTCTCAGGACTAGCGGGGGACCCTCTTCCTACAATGAGCAGTTCTTC
CSALRTSGGPSSYNEQFF
>TRBV5-1|many|TRBJ1-1|NA
TGCGCCAGCAGCACATTCAGGGGACTGAACACTGAAGCTTTCTTT
CASSTFRGLNTEAFF
>TRBV12-3/TRBV12-4|many|TRBJ1-2|NA
TGTGCCAGCAGTTTAGGAGGTCGGGGGGGCATCGACTATGGCTACACCTTC
CASSLGGRGGIDYGYTF
>TRBV6-5|many|TRBJ1-2|NA
TGTGCCAGCAGGCGCCAGGGTGTACAAGGCTACACCTTC
CASRRQGVQGYTF
>TRBV12-3/TRBV12-4|many|TRBJ2-7|NA
TGTGCCAGCAGTTTAAATGGGGGGCCCAGCGAGCAGTACTTC
CASSLNGGPSEQYF
>TRBV5-1|many|TRBJ2-1|TRBD2
TGCGCCAGCAGCTTGACTAGCGGGGCTACCTACAATGAGCAGTTCTTC
CASSLTSGATYNEQFF
>TRBV20-1|many|TRBJ1-2|NA
TGCAGTGCTAGAGCGCCGGCCGGGGCCCCTAACTATGGCTACACCTTC
CSARAPAGAPNYGYTF
>TRBV5-1|many|TRBJ2-3|TRBD2
TGCGCCAGCAGCTTGGAACGGGGGGATGTTGATACGCAGTATTTT
CASSLERGDVDTQYF
>TRBV7-8|many|TRBJ2-1|NA
TGTGCCAGCAGCTTAGGACTTCTAACCAATTTGAATGAGCAGTTCTTC
CASSLGLLTNLNEQFF
>TRBV20-1|many|TRBJ2-3|NA
TGCAGTGCTAGAGCTAACGTCCCTAGCACAGATACGCAGTATTTT
CSARANVPSTDTQYF
>TRBV5-1|many|TRBJ2-5|NA
TGCGCCAGCAGAGCGGGAATCGGGGGGCCCGAGACCCAGTACTTC
CASRAGIGGPETQYF
>TRBV20-1|many|TRBJ1-2|NA
TGCAGTGCTAGACCCCAGACGGGGGACTATGGCTACACCTTC
CSARPQTGDYGYTF
>TRBV20-1|many|TRBJ1-5|NA
TGCAGTGCCTGGAGTAATAGCAATCAGCCCCAGCATTTT
CSAWSNSNQPQHF
>TRBV11-2|many|TRBJ2-5|TRBD1
TGTGCCAGCAGCCTGGGGGGACAGGGGGAGTGGGGGACCCAGTACTTC
CASSLGGQGEWGTQYF
>TRBV5-1|many|TRBJ2-3|NA
TGCGCCAGCAGCGAGGATGGGACATCGCCCCCAGATACGCAGTATTTT
CASSEDGTSPPDTQYF
>TRBV12-3/TRBV12-4|many|TRBJ2-3|TRBD1
TGTGCCAGCAGCCGAAGACAGGGAGGCACAGATACGCAGTATTTT
CASSRRQGGTDTQYF
>TRBV9|many|TRBJ1-3|NA
TGTGCCAGCAGCGTCGAATGGGGAAACACCATATATTTT
CASSVEWGNTIYF
>TRBV12-3/TRBV12-4|few|TRBJ1-2|NA
TGTGCCAGCCGGTTCGACAGATTCTATGGCTACACCTTC
CASRFDRFYGYTF
>TRBV7-7|many|TRBJ2-5|TRBD2
TGTGCCAGCAGCCCACCGGGACTAGCACAAGAGACCCAGTACTTC
CASSPPGLAQETQYF
>TRBV5-1|many|TRBJ2-6|TRBD1
TGCGCCAGCAGCTTGGCCACAGGGGGCTCTGGGGCCAACGTCCTGACTTTC
CASSLATGGSGANVLTF
>TRBV20-1|many|TRBJ1-5|NA
TGCAGTGCCCAAGGGGGGCGCGGATCTGGTCAGCCCCAGCATTTT
CSAQGGRGSGQPQHF
>TRBV7-2|many|TRBJ2-3|TRBD2
TGTGCCAGCAGCCCCGCCGGCGGGAGGGGGGCAGATACGCAGTATTTT
CASSPAGGRGADTQYF
>TRBV7-9|many|TRBJ2-5|TRBD1
TGTGCCAGCCGAGACGGGACAGGGCCACAAGAGACCCAGTACTTC
CASRDGTGPQETQYF
>TRBV7-8|NA|TRBJ2-3|NA
TGTGCCAGCAGCCTAAGGCGACTTCCTCGGAACACAGATACGCAGTATTTT
CASSLRRLPRNTDTQYF